This TCR beta chain emerged from a study of blood T cell repertoires in COVID-19. In the original analysis: Cell counts per sample came from amplifying reference gene primers. Measured with immunoSEQ multiplex PCR; TCRdb has only the in-frame clones, and not every one. V and J calls plus clone size are reproduced from that table; the DNA served to infer D and trimming. This repertoire shows approximately 180,000 clones, approximately 89% found once; its top ten account for over 2%. In assigning cohorts, the study relied on participant-reported clinical history. This sequence originates from a woman aged 35 to 49 with acute COVID-19. Input material: PBMCs or T cells enriched from blood (not recorded which).

The CDR3 reads CASSVYVGQGYEQYF. The CDR3 DNA sequence: TGTGCCAGCAGCGTATATGTGGGACAGGGGTACGAGCAGTACTTC. This sequence joins TRBV7-2 and TRBJ2-7; 10 bases map to TRBD1. This CDR3 spans 15 amino acids. Germline-derived CDR1 and CDR2 are SGHTA and FQGNSA. V shed 5 bases, J shed 4 bases, and the junction held 8 bases outside the gene matches.